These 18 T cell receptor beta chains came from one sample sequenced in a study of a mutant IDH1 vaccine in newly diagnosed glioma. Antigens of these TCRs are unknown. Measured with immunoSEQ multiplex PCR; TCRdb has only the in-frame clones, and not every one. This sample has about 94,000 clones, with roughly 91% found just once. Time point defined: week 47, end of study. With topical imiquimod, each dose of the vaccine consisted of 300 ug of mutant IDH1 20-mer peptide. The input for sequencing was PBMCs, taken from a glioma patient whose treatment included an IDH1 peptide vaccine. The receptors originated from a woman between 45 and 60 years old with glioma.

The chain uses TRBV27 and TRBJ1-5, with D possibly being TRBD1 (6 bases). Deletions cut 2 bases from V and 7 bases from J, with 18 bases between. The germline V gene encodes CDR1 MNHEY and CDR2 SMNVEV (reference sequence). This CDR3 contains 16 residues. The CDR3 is CASSLQPPQGGQPQHF. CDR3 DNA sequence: TGTGCCAGCAGTTTACAACCTCCACAGGGTGGGCAGCCCCAGCATTTT.

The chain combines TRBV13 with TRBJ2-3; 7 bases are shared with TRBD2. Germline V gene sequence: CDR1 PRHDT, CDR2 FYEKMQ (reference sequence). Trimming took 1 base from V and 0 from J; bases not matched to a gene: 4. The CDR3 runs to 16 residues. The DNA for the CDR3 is TGTGCCAGCAGCTTAGTCGAGCGGGGAAGCACAGATACGCAGTATTTT. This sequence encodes CASSLVERGSTDTQYF.

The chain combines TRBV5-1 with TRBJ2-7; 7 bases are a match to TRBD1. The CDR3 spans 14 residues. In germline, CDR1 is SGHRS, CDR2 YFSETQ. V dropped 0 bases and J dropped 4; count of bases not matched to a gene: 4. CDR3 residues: CASSLGQGLYEQYF. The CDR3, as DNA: TGCGCCAGCAGCTTGGGACAGGGTTTATACGAGCAGTACTTC.

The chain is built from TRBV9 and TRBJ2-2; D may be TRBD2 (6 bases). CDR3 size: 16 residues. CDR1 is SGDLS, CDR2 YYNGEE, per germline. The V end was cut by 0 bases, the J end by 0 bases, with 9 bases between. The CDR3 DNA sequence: TGTGCCAGCAGCGTAGGGCGGGAAACGAACACCGGGGAGCTGTTTTTT. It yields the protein CASSVGRETNTGELFF.

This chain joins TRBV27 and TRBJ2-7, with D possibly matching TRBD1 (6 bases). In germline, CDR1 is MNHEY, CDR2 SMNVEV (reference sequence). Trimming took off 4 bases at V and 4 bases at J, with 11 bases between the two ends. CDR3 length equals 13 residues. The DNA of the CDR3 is TGTGCCAGCAGTTGGGGCAGGGGTTACGAGCAGTACTTC. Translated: CASSWGRGYEQYF.

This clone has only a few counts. The CDR3 loop is CASTRSTGYQPQHF. As DNA, the CDR3 is TGTGCCAGTACCAGATCGACAGGGTATCAGCCCCAGCATTTT. The chain links TRBV19 to TRBJ1-5; the match to TRBD1 covers 7 bases. V lost 7 bases, J lost 5 bases, and 8 bases stayed unmatched. Per the germline V gene, CDR1 is LNHDA and CDR2 is SQIVND (reference sequence). The CDR3 has 14 residues.

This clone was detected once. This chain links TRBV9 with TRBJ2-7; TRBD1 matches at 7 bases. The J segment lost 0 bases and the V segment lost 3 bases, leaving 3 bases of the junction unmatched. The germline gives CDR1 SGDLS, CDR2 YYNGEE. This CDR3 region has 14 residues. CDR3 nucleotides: TGTGCCAGCAGCGGGACAGGCTTCTCCTACGAGCAGTACTTC. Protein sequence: CASSGTGFSYEQYF.

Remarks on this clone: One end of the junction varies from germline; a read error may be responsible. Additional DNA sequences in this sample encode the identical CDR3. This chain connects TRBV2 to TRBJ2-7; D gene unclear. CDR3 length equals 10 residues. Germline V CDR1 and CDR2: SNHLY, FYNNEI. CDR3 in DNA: TGTGCCAGCAGCAGTTACGAACAGTACTTC. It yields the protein CASSSYEQYF.

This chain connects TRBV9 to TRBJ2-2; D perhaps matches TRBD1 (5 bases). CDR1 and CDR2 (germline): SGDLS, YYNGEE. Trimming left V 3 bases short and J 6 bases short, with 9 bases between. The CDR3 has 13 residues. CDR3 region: CASSARQSGELFF. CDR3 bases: TGTGCCAGCAGCGCCCGACAGTCCGGGGAGCTGTTTTTT.

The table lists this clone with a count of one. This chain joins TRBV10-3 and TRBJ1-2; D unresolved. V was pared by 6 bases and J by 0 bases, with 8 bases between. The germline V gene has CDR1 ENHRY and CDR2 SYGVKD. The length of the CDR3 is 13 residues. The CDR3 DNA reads TGTGCCATCAGAGGGATTTCTAACTATGGCTACACCTTC. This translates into CAIRGISNYGYTF.

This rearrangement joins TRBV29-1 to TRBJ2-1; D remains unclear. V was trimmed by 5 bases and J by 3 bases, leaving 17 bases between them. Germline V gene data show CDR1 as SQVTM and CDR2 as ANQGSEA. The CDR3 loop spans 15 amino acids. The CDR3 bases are TGCAGCGTTTACGGACGTCGTGAAGGCTACAATGAGCAGTTCTTC. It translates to CSVYGRREGYNEQFF.

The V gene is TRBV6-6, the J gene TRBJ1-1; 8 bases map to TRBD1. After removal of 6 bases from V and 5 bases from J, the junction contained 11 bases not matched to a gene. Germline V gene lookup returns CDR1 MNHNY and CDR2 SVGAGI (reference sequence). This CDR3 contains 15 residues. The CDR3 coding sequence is TGTGCCAGCAGAGGCACAGGGGGAGCGCGAACTGAAGCTTTCTTT. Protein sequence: CASRGTGGARTEAFF.

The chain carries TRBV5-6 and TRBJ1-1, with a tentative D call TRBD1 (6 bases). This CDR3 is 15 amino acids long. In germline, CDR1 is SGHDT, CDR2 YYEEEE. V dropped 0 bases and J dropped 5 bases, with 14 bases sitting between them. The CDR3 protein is CASSLVRDIRTEAFF. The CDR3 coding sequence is TGTGCCAGCAGCTTGGTCCGGGACATTAGGACTGAAGCTTTCTTT.

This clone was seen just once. Here the CDR3 reads CASSPSRLAGGPDTGELFF. In DNA form, the CDR3 reads TGTGCCAGCAGTCCGTCGAGACTAGCGGGAGGGCCGGACACCGGGGAGCTGTTTTTT. The V call is TRBV28, the J call TRBJ2-2; TRBD2 matches at 14 bases. Germline lookup yields CDR1 MDHEN and CDR2 SYDVKM. CDR3 length: 19 residues. Trimming cost V 5 bases and J 3 bases; bases outside gene matches: 11.

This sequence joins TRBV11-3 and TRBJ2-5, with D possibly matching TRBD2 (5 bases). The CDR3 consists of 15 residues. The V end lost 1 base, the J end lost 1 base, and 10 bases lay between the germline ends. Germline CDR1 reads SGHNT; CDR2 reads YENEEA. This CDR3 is CASSLGRSGQETQYF. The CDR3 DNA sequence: TGTGCCAGCAGCTTAGGGCGGAGCGGCCAAGAGACCCAGTACTTC.

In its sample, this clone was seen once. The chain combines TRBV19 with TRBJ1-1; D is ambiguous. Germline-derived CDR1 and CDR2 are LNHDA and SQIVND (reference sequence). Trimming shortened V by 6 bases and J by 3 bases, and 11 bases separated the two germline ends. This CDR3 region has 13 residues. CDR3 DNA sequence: TGTGCCAGTAGAACGGACCGCGACACTGAAGCTTTCTTT. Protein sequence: CASRTDRDTEAFF.

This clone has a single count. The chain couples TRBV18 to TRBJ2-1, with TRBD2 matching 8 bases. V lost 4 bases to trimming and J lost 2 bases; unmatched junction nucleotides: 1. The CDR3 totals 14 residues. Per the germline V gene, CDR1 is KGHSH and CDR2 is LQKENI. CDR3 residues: CASSRLATYNEQFF. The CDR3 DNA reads TGTGCCAGCTCACGACTAGCGACCTACAATGAGCAGTTCTTC.

The DNA of the CDR3 is TGTGCCAGCAGTTTCGATAACCACGGCACCCAGCATTTT. Translated, it gives CASSFDNHGTQHF. The chain couples TRBV28 to TRBJ1-5; D call uncertain. The CDR3 contains 13 residues. CDR1 is MDHEN and CDR2 is SYDVKM in the germline V gene. Trimming removed 3 bases at V and 11 bases at J, with 14 bases between.